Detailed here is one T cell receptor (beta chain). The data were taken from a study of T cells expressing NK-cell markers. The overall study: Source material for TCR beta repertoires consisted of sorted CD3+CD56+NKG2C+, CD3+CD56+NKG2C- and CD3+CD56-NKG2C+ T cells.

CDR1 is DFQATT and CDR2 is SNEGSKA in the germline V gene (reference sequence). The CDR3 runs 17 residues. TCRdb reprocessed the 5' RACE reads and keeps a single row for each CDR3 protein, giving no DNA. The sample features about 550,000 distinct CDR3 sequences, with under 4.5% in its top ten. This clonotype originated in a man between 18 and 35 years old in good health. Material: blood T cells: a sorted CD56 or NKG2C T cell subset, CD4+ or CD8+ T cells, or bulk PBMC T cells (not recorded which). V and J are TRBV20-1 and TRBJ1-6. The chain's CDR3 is CSARDKSGYPINSPLHF.